This T cell receptor beta chain emerged from a study of esophageal squamous cell carcinoma under preoperative chemotherapy. Whole-study context: Both tumor-infiltrating lymphocytes and peripheral blood T cells were profiled.

Each CDR3 protein is one row after TCRdb ran MiXCR on the PCR reads. In the table there are 15,000 to 20,000 distinct CDR3 sequences, nearly 50% of which are singletons. Time point in this sample: before preoperative PTX-NDP chemotherapy. Study-wide results and caveats: Tumor-infiltrating lymphocytes showed no significant post-chemotherapy TCR diversity increase, unlike peripheral T cells. Abundant clones tended to shrink rather than expand after paclitaxel-nedaplatin. After treatment, tumor-infiltrating lymphocytes seemed to come partly from incoming peripheral T cells, not only local changes.

Concerning this clonotype: Antigen specificity is unknown.

Sampling was done from a patient given preoperative chemotherapy. This clonotype was obtained from a human donor with esophageal squamous cell carcinoma. The donor label of this sample is uncertain.

The CDR3 nucleotides read TGTGCCAGCAGTTTTGGAAGCGGGAGTGGGACAGATACGCAGTATTTT. Its protein is CASSFGSGSGTDTQYF. The genes are TRBV12-3 or TRBV12-4 and TRBJ2-3, with TRBD2 matching 8 bases. Germline trimming cut 3 bases from V and 3 bases from J; bases unmatched to any gene: 8. The CDR3 runs to 16 residues.